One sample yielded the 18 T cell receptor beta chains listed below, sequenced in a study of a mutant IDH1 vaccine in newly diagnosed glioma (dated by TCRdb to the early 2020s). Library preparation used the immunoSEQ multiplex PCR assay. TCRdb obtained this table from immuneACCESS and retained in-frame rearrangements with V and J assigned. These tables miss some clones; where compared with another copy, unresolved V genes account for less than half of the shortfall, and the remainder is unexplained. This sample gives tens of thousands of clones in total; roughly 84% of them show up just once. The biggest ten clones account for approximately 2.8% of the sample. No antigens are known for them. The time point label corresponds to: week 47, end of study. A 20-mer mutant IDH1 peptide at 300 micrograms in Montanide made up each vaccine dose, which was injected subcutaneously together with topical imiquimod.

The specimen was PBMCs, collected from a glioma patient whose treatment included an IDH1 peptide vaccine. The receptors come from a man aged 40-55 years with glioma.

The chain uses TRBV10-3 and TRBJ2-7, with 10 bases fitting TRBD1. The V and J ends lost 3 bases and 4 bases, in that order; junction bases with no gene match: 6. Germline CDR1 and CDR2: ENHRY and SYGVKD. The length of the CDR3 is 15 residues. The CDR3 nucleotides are TGTGCCATCAGTGACCCGACAGGGGGCCCTTACGAGCAGTACTTC. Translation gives CAISDPTGGPYEQYF.

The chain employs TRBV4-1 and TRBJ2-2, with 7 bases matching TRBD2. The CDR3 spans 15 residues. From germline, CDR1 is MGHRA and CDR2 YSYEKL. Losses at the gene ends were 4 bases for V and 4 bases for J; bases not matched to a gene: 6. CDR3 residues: CASSPLSGTTGELFF. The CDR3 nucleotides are TGCGCCAGCAGCCCTCTGAGCGGGACCACCGGGGAGCTGTTTTTT.

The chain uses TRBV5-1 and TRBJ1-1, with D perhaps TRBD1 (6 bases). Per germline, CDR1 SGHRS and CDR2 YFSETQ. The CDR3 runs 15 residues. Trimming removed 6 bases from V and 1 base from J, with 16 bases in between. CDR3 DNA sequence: TGCGCCAGCACCGTGAATATACAGGGGAACACTGAAGCTTTCTTT. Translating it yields CASTVNIQGNTEAFF.

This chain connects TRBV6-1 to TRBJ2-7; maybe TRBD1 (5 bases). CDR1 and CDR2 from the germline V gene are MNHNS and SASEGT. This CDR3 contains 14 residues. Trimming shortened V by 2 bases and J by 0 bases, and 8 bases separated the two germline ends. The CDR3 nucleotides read TGTGCCAGCAGTGAAACAGGTCACTCCTACGAGCAGTACTTC. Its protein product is CASSETGHSYEQYF.

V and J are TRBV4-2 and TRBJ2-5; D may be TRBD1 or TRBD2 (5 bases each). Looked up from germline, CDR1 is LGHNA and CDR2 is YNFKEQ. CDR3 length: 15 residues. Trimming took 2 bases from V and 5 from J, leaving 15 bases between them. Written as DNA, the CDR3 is TGTGCCAGCAGCCAAAGTTTTGGGGGAAGGGAGACCCAGTACTTC. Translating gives CASSQSFGGRETQYF.

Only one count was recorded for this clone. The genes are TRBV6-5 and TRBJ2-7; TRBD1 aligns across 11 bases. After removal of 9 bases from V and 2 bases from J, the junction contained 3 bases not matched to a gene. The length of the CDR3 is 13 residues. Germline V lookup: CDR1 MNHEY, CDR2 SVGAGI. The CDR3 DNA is TGTGCCAGACGGACAGGGGGCCCCTACGAGCAGTACTTC. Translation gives CARRTGGPYEQYF.

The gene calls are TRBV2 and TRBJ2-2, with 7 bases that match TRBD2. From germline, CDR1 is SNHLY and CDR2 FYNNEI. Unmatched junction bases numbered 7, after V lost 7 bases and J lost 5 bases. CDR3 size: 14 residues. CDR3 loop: CASKPSGWTGELFF. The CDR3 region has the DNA TGTGCCAGCAAACCTAGCGGATGGACCGGGGAGCTGTTTTTT.

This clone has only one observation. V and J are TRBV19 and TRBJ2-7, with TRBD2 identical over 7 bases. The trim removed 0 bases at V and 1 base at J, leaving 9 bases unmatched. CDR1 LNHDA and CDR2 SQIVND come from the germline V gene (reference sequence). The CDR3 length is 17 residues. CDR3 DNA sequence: TGTGCCAGTAGTATAGATCTCGGCGGGAGTACATCCTACGAGCAGTACTTC. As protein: CASSIDLGGSTSYEQYF.

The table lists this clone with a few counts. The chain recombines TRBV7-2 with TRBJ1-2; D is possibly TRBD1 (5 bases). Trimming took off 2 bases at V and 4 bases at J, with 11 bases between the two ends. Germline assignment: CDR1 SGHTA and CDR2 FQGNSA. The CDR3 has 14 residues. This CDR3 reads CASSLSSGSYGYTF. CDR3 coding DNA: TGTGCCAGCAGCTTAAGCTCAGGGTCCTATGGCTACACCTTC.

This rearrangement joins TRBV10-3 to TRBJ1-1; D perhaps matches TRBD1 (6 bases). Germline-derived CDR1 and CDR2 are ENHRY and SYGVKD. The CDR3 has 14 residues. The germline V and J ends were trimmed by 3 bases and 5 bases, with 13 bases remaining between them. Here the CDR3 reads CAISERDTRTEAFF. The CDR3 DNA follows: TGTGCCATCAGTGAAAGGGACACCCGTACTGAAGCTTTCTTT.

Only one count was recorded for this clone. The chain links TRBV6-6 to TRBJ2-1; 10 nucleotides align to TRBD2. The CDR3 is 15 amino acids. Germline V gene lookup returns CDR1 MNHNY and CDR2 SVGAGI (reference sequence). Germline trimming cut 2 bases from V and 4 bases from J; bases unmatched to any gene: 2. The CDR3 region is CASSYGTSVYNEQFF. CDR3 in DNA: TGTGCCAGCAGTTACGGGACTAGCGTTTACAATGAGCAGTTCTTC.

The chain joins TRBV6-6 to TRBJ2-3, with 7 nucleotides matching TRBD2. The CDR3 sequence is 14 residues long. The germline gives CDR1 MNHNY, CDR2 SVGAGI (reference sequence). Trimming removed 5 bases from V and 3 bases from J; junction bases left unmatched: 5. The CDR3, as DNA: TGTGCCAGCAGTCCTATCGGGGGGACAGATACGCAGTATTTT. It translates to CASSPIGGTDTQYF.

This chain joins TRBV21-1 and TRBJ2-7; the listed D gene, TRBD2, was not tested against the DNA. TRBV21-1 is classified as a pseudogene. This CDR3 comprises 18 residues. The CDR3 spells CASRVLAGALIHSYEQYF. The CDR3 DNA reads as TGTGCCAGCAGGGTACTAGCGGGAGCCCTTATTCACTCCTACGAGCAGTACTTC.

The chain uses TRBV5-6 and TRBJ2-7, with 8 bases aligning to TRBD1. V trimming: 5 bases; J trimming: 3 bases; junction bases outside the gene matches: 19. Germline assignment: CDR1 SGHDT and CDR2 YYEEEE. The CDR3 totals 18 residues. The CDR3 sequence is CASRSGTGGVASRYEQYF. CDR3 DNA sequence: TGTGCCAGCAGGTCGGGGACAGGTGGAGTAGCATCCCGCTACGAGCAGTACTTC.

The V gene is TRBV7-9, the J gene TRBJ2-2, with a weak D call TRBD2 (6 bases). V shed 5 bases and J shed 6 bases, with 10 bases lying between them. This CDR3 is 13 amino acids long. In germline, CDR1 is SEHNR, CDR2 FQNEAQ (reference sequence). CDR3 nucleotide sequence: TGTGCCAGCAGCGAAAGCGGGTCCGGGGAGCTGTTTTTT. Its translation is CASSESGSGELFF.

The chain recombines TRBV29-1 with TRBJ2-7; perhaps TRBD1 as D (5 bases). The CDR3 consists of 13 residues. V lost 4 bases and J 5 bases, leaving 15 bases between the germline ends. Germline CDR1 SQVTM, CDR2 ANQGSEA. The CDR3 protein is CSVAKGNLDEQYF. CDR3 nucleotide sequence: TGCAGCGTTGCAAAGGGGAACCTAGACGAGCAGTACTTC.

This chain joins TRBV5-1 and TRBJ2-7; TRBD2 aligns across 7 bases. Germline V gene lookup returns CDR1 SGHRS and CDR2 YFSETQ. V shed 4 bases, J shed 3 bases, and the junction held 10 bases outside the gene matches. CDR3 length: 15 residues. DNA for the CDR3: TGCGCCAGCAGCCCGACCGGACTAGGTGGCTACGAGCAGTACTTC. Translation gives CASSPTGLGGYEQYF.

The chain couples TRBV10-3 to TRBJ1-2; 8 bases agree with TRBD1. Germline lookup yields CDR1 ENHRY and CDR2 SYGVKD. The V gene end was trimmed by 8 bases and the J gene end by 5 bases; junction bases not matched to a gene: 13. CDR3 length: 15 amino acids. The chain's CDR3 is CAIATYGQGFYGYTF. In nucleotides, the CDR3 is TGTGCCATCGCGACTTACGGACAGGGTTTTTATGGCTACACCTTC.